Listed here are 30 T cell receptor beta chains from one sample, sequenced in a study of control samples from healthy donors and cancer patients. Here immunoSEQ multiplex PCR was the method, and the copy in TCRdb shows in-frame clones only, minus some. The sample has roughly 370,000 clones, 75% to 95% seen once. Source material: PBMCs. These receptors were taken from a man aged 40-49 years with head and neck cancer.

The rearrangement links TRBV6-5 to TRBJ2-7, with a weak D call TRBD1 (6 bases). V lost 6 bases and J lost 2, with 11 bases in between. CDR1 is MNHEY, CDR2 SVGAGI, per germline. This CDR3 region has 13 residues. The DNA for the CDR3 is TGTGCCAGCAGAACAGGGTCAGCCTACGAGCAGTACTTC. This encodes CASRTGSAYEQYF.

This rearrangement joins TRBV18 to TRBJ1-4; 7 positions agree with TRBD1. V dropped 2 bases and J dropped 3; count of bases not matched to a gene: 3. The germline V gene encodes CDR1 KGHSH and CDR2 LQKENI. The CDR3 loop spans 15 amino acids. The CDR3 nucleotides read TGTGCCAGCTCACCAGGGGACAGACCTAATGAAAAACTGTTTTTT. Its protein product is CASSPGDRPNEKLFF. The whole variable domain, filled in from reference TRBV18 and TRBJ1-4, reads NAGVMQNPRHLVRRRGQEARLRCSPMKGHSHVYWYRQLPEEGLKFMVYLQKENIIDESGMPKERFSAEFPKEGPSILRIQQVVRGDSAAYFCASSPGDRPNEKLFFGSGTQLSVL.

The rearrangement links TRBV5-5 to TRBJ2-2; D may match TRBD1 or TRBD2 (5 bases each). Trimming left V 4 bases short and J 6 bases short, with 10 bases between. The CDR3 is made up of 13 amino acids. The V gene's germline CDR1 is SGHKS and CDR2 YYEKEE (reference sequence). The CDR3 is CASSLRGSGELFF. DNA of the CDR3: TGTGCCAGCAGCCTGAGGGGTTCCGGGGAGCTGTTTTTT.

This chain links TRBV5-1 with TRBJ2-1, with 9 nucleotides matching TRBD2. CDR1 SGHRS and CDR2 YFSETQ come from the germline V gene. V lost 4 bases, J lost 5 bases, and 7 bases stayed unmatched. The CDR3 spans 15 residues. CDR3 nucleotides: TGCGCCAGCAGCGGGTTAGGACTAGCGAACAATGAGCAGTTCTTC. Amino acids: CASSGLGLANNEQFF.

The chain links TRBV5-4 to TRBJ1-4; no clear D gene. The CDR3 length is 13 residues. In germline, CDR1 is SGHNT, CDR2 YYREEE (reference sequence). V was clipped by 0 bases and J by 6 bases, with 6 bases between them. The CDR3 here is CASSLDRDEKLFF. CDR3 coding DNA: TGTGCCAGCAGCTTGGATCGGGATGAAAAACTGTTTTTT.

V usage is TRBV28 and J usage is TRBJ1-3; D is unresolved. The V end lost 7 bases, the J end lost 3 bases, and 16 bases lay between the germline ends. CDR3 size: 15 residues. The germline V gene has CDR1 MDHEN and CDR2 SYDVKM. The chain's CDR3 is CASTLTAGYGNTIYF. CDR3 sequence (DNA): TGTGCCAGCACCCTCACCGCTGGGTATGGAAACACCATATATTTT. Using reference TRBV28 and TRBJ1-3 for the parts outside the CDR3, the full variable domain is DVKVTQSSRYLVKRTGEKVFLECVQDMDHENMFWYRQDPGLGLRLIYFSYDVKMKEKGDIPEGYSVSREKKERFSLILESASTNQTSMYLCASTLTAGYGNTIYFGEGSWLTVV.

The chain uses TRBV28 and TRBJ2-6, with 11 positions matching TRBD2. After removal of 2 bases from V and 4 bases from J, the junction contained 4 bases not matched to a gene. The CDR3 runs 17 residues. Germline-derived CDR1 and CDR2 are MDHEN and SYDVKM. This CDR3 is CASSLTSGRPGANVLTF. CDR3 nucleotide sequence: TGTGCCAGCAGTTTAACTAGCGGGAGACCAGGGGCCAACGTCCTGACTTTC.

The genes are TRBV6-1 and TRBJ1-2; no clear D. V lost 3 bases and J 0 bases, leaving 8 bases between the germline ends. Germline CDR1 reads MNHNS; CDR2 reads SASEGT. The CDR3 spans 14 residues. In DNA form, the CDR3 reads TGTGCCAGCAGTGATACGGTGGCTAACTATGGCTACACCTTC. Its protein is CASSDTVANYGYTF.

This chain uses TRBV5-4 with TRBJ2-3; D remains unclear. Germline lookup yields CDR1 SGHNT and CDR2 YYREEE (reference sequence). Trimming stripped 5 bases from V and 0 bases from J, with 13 bases between. The CDR3 spans 15 residues. The CDR3 loop reads CASSIVGPSTDTQYF. DNA for the CDR3: TGTGCCAGCAGTATTGTGGGTCCAAGCACAGATACGCAGTATTTT.

This clone is a singleton in its sample. V gene TRBV5-1 combines with J gene TRBJ2-7, with a tentative D call TRBD2 (5 bases). The germline V gene encodes CDR1 SGHRS and CDR2 YFSETQ. The V end was cut by 2 bases, the J end by 2 bases, with 11 bases between. The CDR3 consists of 14 residues. The CDR3 nucleotides read TGCGCCAGCAGCTTACGGGGAATCACCTACGAGCAGTACTTC. This sequence encodes CASSLRGITYEQYF.

The chain recombines TRBV9 with TRBJ2-3; 8 positions agree with TRBD2. The length of the CDR3 is 15 residues. V lost 0 bases and J lost 5; bases outside the gene matches: 5. Germline values: CDR1 SGDLS, CDR2 YYNGEE. The DNA for the CDR3 is TGTGCCAGCAGCGTAGAGGGACTAGGCAGAGATACGCAGTATTTT. This sequence encodes CASSVEGLGRDTQYF.

The chain recombines TRBV27 with TRBJ2-3; TRBD2 matches 12 bases. Trimming at V came to 0 bases and at J to 3 bases, leaving 10 bases not matched to a gene. Germline values: CDR1 MNHEY, CDR2 SMNVEV (reference sequence). The length of the CDR3 is 19 residues. The CDR3 protein is CASSLSPSGGASRTDTQYF. CDR3 bases: TGTGCCAGCAGTTTATCCCCTAGCGGGGGGGCCAGTCGTACAGATACGCAGTATTTT.

The chain carries TRBV6-5 and TRBJ1-1, with D unclear. The CDR3 contains 14 residues. Germline CDR1 and CDR2: MNHEY and SVGAGI. Deletions cut 5 bases from V and 8 bases from J, with 18 bases between. The CDR3 loop reads CASSIQAGGGEAFF. The CDR3 DNA sequence: TGTGCCAGCAGTATCCAGGCGGGCGGCGGGGAAGCTTTCTTT.

The gene calls are TRBV12-5 and TRBJ2-2, with 7 bases lining up with TRBD1. This CDR3 contains 14 residues. CDR1 and CDR2 (germline): LGHNT, FRNRAP. After removal of 9 bases from V and 3 bases from J, the junction contained 7 bases not matched to a gene. The CDR3, as DNA: TGTGCTAGCCGGCAGGGGGTTCACACCGGGGAGCTGTTTTTT. It encodes CASRQGVHTGELFF.

The chain employs TRBV6-5 and TRBJ1-3; D unclear. V lost 1 base and J lost 3, with 7 bases in between. Germline V gene data show CDR1 as MNHEY and CDR2 as SVGAGI. This CDR3 region has 14 residues. In nucleotides, the CDR3 is TGTGCCAGCAGTTACTATGGTGTTGGAAACACCATATATTTT. Translating gives CASSYYGVGNTIYF.

The genes are TRBV15 and TRBJ1-1, with D tentatively TRBD1 (5 bases). The CDR3 is 16 amino acids. V lost 0 bases and J 5 bases, leaving 16 bases between the germline ends. CDR1 is LNHNV and CDR2 is YYDKDF in the germline V gene (reference sequence). The CDR3 loop reads CATSRDQGRRLTEAFF. CDR3 DNA: TGTGCCACCAGCAGAGATCAGGGCAGACGACTGACTGAAGCTTTCTTT.

The rearrangement uses TRBV10-3 and TRBJ1-2; no clear D. V lost 0 bases, J lost 8 bases, and 7 bases lay in between. The CDR3 length is 12 residues. From germline, CDR1 is ENHRY and CDR2 SYGVKD. The CDR3 reads CAISESAGGYTF. CDR3 nucleotides: TGTGCCATCAGTGAGTCGGCGGGAGGCTACACCTTC.

This chain uses TRBV6-5 with TRBJ2-7; possibly TRBD2 for D (6 bases). The CDR3 consists of 14 residues. Germline CDR1 and CDR2: MNHEY and SVGAGI. Trimming pared 8 bases from V and 2 bases from J, leaving 16 bases between. CDR3 bases: TGTGCCAGCCGTAACGGGGGTCAGACCTACGAGCAGTACTTC. This encodes CASRNGGQTYEQYF.

The chain combines TRBV7-9 with TRBJ1-4; unclear D gene. Trimming shortened V by 3 bases and J by 4 bases, and 9 bases separated the two germline ends. Germline V gives CDR1 SEHNR, CDR2 FQNEAQ (reference sequence). There are 14 residues in the CDR3. The CDR3 is CASSFRRDNEKLFF. As DNA, the CDR3 is TGTGCCAGCAGCTTTCGGCGGGATAATGAAAAACTGTTTTTT. Drawing the rest from reference TRBV7-9 and TRBJ1-4, the complete variable domain is DTGVSQNPRHKITKRGQNVTFRCDPISEHNRLYWYRQTLGQGPEFLTYFQNEAQLEKSRLLSDRFSAERPKGSFSTLEIQRTEQGDSAMYLCASSFRRDNEKLFFGSGTQLSVL.

The chain links TRBV28 to TRBJ2-1; the match to TRBD2 covers 10 bases. CDR3 length equals 14 residues. Germline V lookup: CDR1 MDHEN, CDR2 SYDVKM. Trimming took 5 bases from V and 7 from J; bases not matched to a gene: 5. The CDR3: CASSGAGGWNEQFF. The CDR3 DNA reads TGTGCCAGCAGTGGAGCGGGGGGGTGGAATGAGCAGTTCTTC.

The V and J genes are TRBV28 and TRBJ2-5; 7 bases align to TRBD2. The CDR3 sequence is 13 residues long. In germline, CDR1 is MDHEN, CDR2 SYDVKM. V lost 4 bases, J lost 1 base, and 0 bases stayed unmatched. CDR3 sequence (DNA): TGTGCCAGCAGTTCGGGGGGCCAAGAGACCCAGTACTTC. Protein: CASSSGGQETQYF.

This rearrangement joins TRBV27 to TRBJ1-5; 8 positions agree with TRBD1. Germline trimming cut 4 bases from V and 4 bases from J; bases unmatched to any gene: 6. This CDR3 has 15 amino acids. Germline V gives CDR1 MNHEY, CDR2 SMNVEV (reference sequence). CDR3 bases: TGTGCCAGCAGTTCTTACGGGACAGGTAATCAGCCCCAGCATTTT. Protein product: CASSSYGTGNQPQHF.

The V call is TRBV5-1, the J call TRBJ2-1, with D uncertain. This CDR3 contains 13 residues. Trimming left V 6 bases short and J 6 bases short, with 13 bases between. Germline values: CDR1 SGHRS, CDR2 YFSETQ. CDR3 sequence (DNA): TGCGCCAGCACCCTACGACCCCGCAATGAGCAGTTCTTC. Translated: CASTLRPRNEQFF.

This chain joins TRBV19 and TRBJ1-5; D is possibly TRBD1 (6 bases). The germline V gene has CDR1 LNHDA and CDR2 SQIVND (reference sequence). Deletions cut 3 bases from V and 7 bases from J, with 16 bases between. The CDR3 length is 15 residues. The CDR3 region is CASSMQTGSGQPQHF. CDR3 in DNA: TGTGCCAGTAGTATGCAAACAGGGAGCGGCCAGCCCCAGCATTTT.

The chain combines TRBV6-1 with TRBJ1-2; D perhaps matches TRBD1 (5 bases). V was shortened by 4 bases and J by 5 bases, with 26 bases between the two germline ends. Germline V gives CDR1 MNHNS, CDR2 SASEGT. The CDR3 runs to 18 residues. Here the CDR3 DNA reads TGTGCCAGCAGTGGGCTGGGAGCAGACAGTCCCCGGGGGTATGGCTACACCTTC. Translated, it gives CASSGLGADSPRGYGYTF.

This clone came up once. The chain combines TRBV6-5 with TRBJ1-4; D may be TRBD1 (6 bases). This CDR3 is built from 15 residues. Germline V gene sequence: CDR1 MNHEY, CDR2 SVGAGI. Trimming took 2 bases from V and 4 from J, leaving 11 bases between them. CDR3 DNA: TGTGCCAGCAGTTACGTAGAGGGGGTTAATGAAAAACTGTTTTTT. Protein: CASSYVEGVNEKLFF.

This chain links TRBV28 with TRBJ2-6; D gene ambiguous. The CDR3 length is 13 residues. V dropped 6 bases and J dropped 1 base, with 4 bases sitting between them. Germline lookup yields CDR1 MDHEN and CDR2 SYDVKM. The CDR3 DNA is TGTGCCAGCAGGAATTCTGGGGCCAACGTCCTGACTTTC. Translation: CASRNSGANVLTF.

V and J are TRBV7-3 and TRBJ2-3; D may correspond to TRBD1 or TRBD2 (6 bases each). The CDR3 is made up of 14 amino acids. The germline CDR1 and CDR2 sequences are SGHTA and FQGTGA. V gave up 1 base and J gave up 5 bases, with 10 bases separating them. The CDR3 DNA reads as TGTGCCAGCAGCTTAAGGGGGGCTATAGATACGCAGTATTTT. It codes for CASSLRGAIDTQYF.

J is TRBJ1-3 and V is TRBV30; D gene uncertain. Germline values: CDR1 GTSNPN, CDR2 SVGIG (reference sequence). Trimming left V 5 bases short and J 0 bases short, with 14 bases between. CDR3 size: 15 residues. CDR3 sequence reads: CAWGRVGSSGNTIYF. Here the CDR3 DNA reads TGTGCCTGGGGGAGGGTGGGTAGCTCTGGAAACACCATATATTTT.

V gene TRBV6-5 combines with J gene TRBJ2-5; D assignment may be TRBD1 or TRBD2 (6 bases each). This CDR3 is 16 amino acids long. Trimming stripped 2 bases from V and 4 bases from J, with 17 bases between. The germline CDR1 and CDR2 sequences are MNHEY and SVGAGI. CDR3 in amino acids: CASSYTRGARGETQYF. CDR3 bases: TGTGCCAGCAGTTACACAAGGGGGGCGAGGGGAGAGACCCAGTACTTC.